The 18 T cell receptor beta chains reported below all come from one sample, sequenced in a study of blood T cell repertoires in COVID-19. Sequencing used immunoSEQ multiplex PCR; TCRdb keeps in-frame clones, though not all of them. The repertoire has a few hundred thousand clones, 85% of them found once; the top ten carry under 8%. Material: PBMCs or T cells enriched from blood (not recorded which). The source is a woman aged 45-59 years who had been exposed to COVID-19.

The chain carries TRBV1 and TRBJ2-7; the table gives TRBD1 as D, unverified against the DNA. TRBV1 has pseudogene status. CDR3 length equals 15 residues. CDR3 loop: CTSSQGWTRRTEQYF. CDR3 DNA sequence: TGCACCAGCAGCCAAGGGTGGACAAGGCGTACCGAGCAGTACTTC.

The chain has TRBV19 and TRBJ2-1; tentative D call: TRBD1 (5 bases). The germline V and J ends were trimmed by 4 bases and 7 bases, with 14 bases remaining between them. Germline V lookup: CDR1 LNHDA, CDR2 SQIVND (reference sequence). This CDR3 has 14 amino acids. CDR3 region: CASSNPPGRNEQFF. The DNA for the CDR3 is TGTGCCAGTAGTAACCCCCCAGGGCGGAATGAGCAGTTCTTC.

V usage is TRBV5-1 and J usage is TRBJ2-7; 8 bases map to TRBD2. The CDR3 runs to 15 residues. CDR1 is SGHRS, CDR2 YFSETQ, per germline. The ends lost 0 bases at V and 2 bases at J; junction bases unmatched: 4. CDR3: CASSLDGTRPYEQYF. The CDR3 DNA follows: TGCGCCAGCAGCTTGGACGGGACTAGACCCTACGAGCAGTACTTC.

This chain's CDR3 is CASSLKGLNSPLHF. Written as DNA, the CDR3 is TGTGCCAGCAGCTTGAAGGGACTGAATTCACCCCTCCACTTT. The chain carries TRBV11-2 and TRBJ1-6; weak D call: TRBD1 (5 bases). Trimming took 3 bases from V and 7 from J, leaving 10 bases between them. Per the germline V gene, CDR1 is SGHAT and CDR2 is FQNNGV. The CDR3 has 14 amino acids.

The rearrangement links TRBV12-3 or TRBV12-4 to TRBJ2-2; D call uncertain. Deletions cut 6 bases from V and 3 bases from J, with 8 bases between. The CDR3 length is 13 residues. CDR3 region: CASSRGDTGELFF. CDR3 bases: TGTGCCAGCAGCCGCGGAGACACCGGGGAGCTGTTTTTT.

The chain carries TRBV29-1 and TRBJ1-1; a possible D gene is TRBD1 (5 bases). In germline, CDR1 is SQVTM, CDR2 ANQGSEA. This CDR3 is built from 13 residues. The V and J ends lost 5 bases and 7 bases respectively, with 17 bases between them. The CDR3 sequence is CSVLGTGVFEAFF. DNA of the CDR3: TGCAGCGTTCTCGGGACGGGGGTCTTTGAAGCTTTCTTT.

The chain employs TRBV18 and TRBJ1-6; TRBD1 matches 10 bases. Germline lookup yields CDR1 KGHSH and CDR2 LQKENI. V gave up 5 bases and J gave up 5 bases; unmatched junction bases: 6. CDR3 length equals 16 residues. The CDR3: CASSLGQGKDNSPLHF. DNA of the CDR3: TGTGCCAGCTCATTGGGACAGGGGAAGGATAATTCACCCCTCCACTTT.

This clone was observed many times. Germline and junction disagree at one end, which may indicate a read error. V and J are TRBV7-9 and TRBJ1-6; weak D call: TRBD1 (6 bases). This CDR3 region has 14 residues. CDR1 is SEHNR, CDR2 FQNEAQ, per germline (reference sequence). The CDR3 spells CASSSTGGSSALHF. Here the CDR3 DNA reads TGTGCCAGCAGCTCGACAGGTGGGAGTTCAGCCCTCCACTTT.

In this sample, this clone turned up a few times. V is TRBV5-1 and J is TRBJ2-5; 8 bases agree with TRBD1. Germline V gene data show CDR1 as SGHRS and CDR2 as YFSETQ. CDR3 length equals 14 residues. Trimming cost V 3 bases and J 7 bases; bases outside gene matches: 8. DNA for the CDR3: TGCGCCAGCAGCTCAACCGGGACAGGTGGGACCCAGTACTTC. As protein: CASSSTGTGGTQYF.

CDR3 amino acids: CASSIRGTGDSPLHF. CDR3 bases: TGTGCCAGTAGTATAAGGGGGACAGGGGATTCACCCCTCCACTTT. The chain combines TRBV19 with TRBJ1-6, with TRBD1 matching 10 bases. In germline, CDR1 is LNHDA, CDR2 SQIVND (reference sequence). V lost 2 bases and J lost 8; bases outside the gene matches: 3. The CDR3 extends over 15 amino acids.

In this sample, this clone turned up once. This rearrangement joins TRBV18 to TRBJ1-1, with unresolved D. The germline CDR1 and CDR2 sequences are KGHSH and LQKENI. V shed 6 bases and J shed 2 bases, with 4 bases lying between them. The CDR3 contains 11 residues. The CDR3 here is CASSGNTEAFF. CDR3 coding DNA: TGTGCCAGCTCCGGTAACACTGAAGCTTTCTTT.

The V call is TRBV29-1, the J call TRBJ1-1; D call uncertain. The germline V gene has CDR1 SQVTM and CDR2 ANQGSEA. Trimming removed 4 bases from V and 1 base from J, with 7 bases in between. The CDR3 consists of 12 residues. The CDR3 region is CSVVARNTEAFF. The CDR3 nucleotides are TGCAGCGTTGTGGCCAGGAACACTGAAGCTTTCTTT.

The chain joins TRBV2 to TRBJ2-7, with no clear D. Per the germline V gene, CDR1 is SNHLY and CDR2 is FYNNEI. With 4 bases removed from V and 2 bases from J, the gap between germline ends came to 3 bases. The CDR3 spans 11 residues. The CDR3 loop is CASSGAYEQYF. The CDR3 DNA sequence: TGTGCCAGCAGTGGAGCCTACGAGCAGTACTTC.

The chain is built from TRBV5-1 and TRBJ1-4; no clear D gene. CDR3 length equals 14 residues. Germline V gene lookup returns CDR1 SGHRS and CDR2 YFSETQ. Trimming cost V 2 bases and J 7 bases, with 12 bases left between them. Written as DNA, the CDR3 is TGCGCCAGCAGCTTAGACGGGAGCCCTGAAAAACTGTTTTTT. Protein: CASSLDGSPEKLFF.

This CDR3 reads CASSPSGTVNYGYTF. CDR3 bases: TGTGCCAGCAGCCCCTCCGGGACAGTTAATTATGGCTACACCTTC. The rearrangement links TRBV5-4 to TRBJ1-2; the match to TRBD1 covers 7 bases. The CDR3 spans 15 residues. Per germline, CDR1 SGHNT and CDR2 YYREEE (reference sequence). The junction had 11 bases not matched to a gene; V was cut back by 4 bases and J by 5 bases.

The sample holds a few counts of this clone. This chain links TRBV19 with TRBJ2-3; 7 bases agree with TRBD1. This CDR3 spans 15 amino acids. With V trimmed by 11 bases and J by 7 bases, 18 bases remained unmatched. The germline V gene has CDR1 LNHDA and CDR2 SQIVND (reference sequence). The CDR3 spells CACKQTGTAINTQYF. CDR3 bases: TGTGCCTGCAAACAGACTGGGACAGCCATTAATACGCAGTATTTT.

V gene TRBV27 combines with J gene TRBJ1-1; 10 nucleotides agree with TRBD1. This CDR3 contains 15 residues. Germline-derived CDR1 and CDR2 are MNHEY and SMNVEV (reference sequence). V lost 4 bases to trimming and J lost 2 bases; unmatched junction nucleotides: 4. CDR3 region: CASSSWTGGNTEAFF. CDR3 sequence (DNA): TGTGCCAGCAGTTCCTGGACAGGGGGTAACACTGAAGCTTTCTTT.

The gene calls are TRBV5-1 and TRBJ1-1; 8 bases fit TRBD1. The germline gives CDR1 SGHRS, CDR2 YFSETQ. The CDR3 runs to 13 residues. V trimming: 2 bases; J trimming: 5 bases; junction bases outside the gene matches: 2. CDR3: CASSLNRGTEAFF. The CDR3 DNA sequence: TGCGCCAGCAGCTTAAACAGGGGGACTGAAGCTTTCTTT.